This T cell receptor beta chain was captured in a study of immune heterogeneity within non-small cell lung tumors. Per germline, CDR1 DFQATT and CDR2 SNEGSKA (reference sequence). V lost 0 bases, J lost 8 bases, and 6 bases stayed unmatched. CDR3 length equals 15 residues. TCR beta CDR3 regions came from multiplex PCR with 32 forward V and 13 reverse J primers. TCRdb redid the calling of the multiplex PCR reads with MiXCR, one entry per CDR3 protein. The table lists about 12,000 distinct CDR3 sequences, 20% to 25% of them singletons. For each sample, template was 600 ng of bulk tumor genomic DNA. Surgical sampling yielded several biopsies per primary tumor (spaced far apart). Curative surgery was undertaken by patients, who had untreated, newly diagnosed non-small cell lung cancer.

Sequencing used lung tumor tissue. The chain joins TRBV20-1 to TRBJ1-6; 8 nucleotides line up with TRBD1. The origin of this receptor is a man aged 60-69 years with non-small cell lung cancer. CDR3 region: CSARERTGSDSPLHF. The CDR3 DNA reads TGCAGTGCTAGAGAGCGGACAGGGTCGGATTCACCCCTCCACTTT.